The TCR beta chain under discussion was sequenced for a study of T cells in Graves' hyperthyroidism and ophthalmopathy. RNA transcripts gave rise to amplified TCR beta CDR3 regions. First-round RT-PCR with HTBI primers amplified the TCR CDR3 region. Using its own MiXCR run on the multiplex PCR reads, TCRdb lists one record per CDR3 protein. The table shows a few hundred thousand distinct CDR3 sequences, with about 45% occurring only once. These patients, aged 18 to 65, had recently diagnosed hyperthyroidism lasting under 2 months. The CDR3 spans 14 residues. Germline-derived CDR1 and CDR2 are SGHTA and FQGNSA. The germline V and J ends were trimmed by 2 bases and 6 bases, with 13 bases remaining between them.

The sample was peripheral blood or thyroid tissue (not recorded which). The clonotype originates from a woman aged 18-29 years with Graves' hyperthyroidism. This chain uses TRBV7-2 with TRBJ2-5, with D tentatively TRBD2 (5 bases). This CDR3 is CASSLSGREQTQYF. CDR3 sequence (DNA): TGTGCCAGCAGCTTAAGCGGACGGGAACAGACCCAGTACTTC.